This T cell receptor beta chain was documented in a study of T cells in Graves' hyperthyroidism and ophthalmopathy. Trimming removed 0 bases at V and 3 bases at J, with 9 bases between. The CDR3 totals 14 residues. The germline gives CDR1 SGDLS, CDR2 YYNGEE. In its sample, this clonotype was seen many times. The antigen is not known. Graves' hyperthyroidism without ophthalmopathy progression within 18 months was termed stable. In making diagnoses, clinical symptoms, serum thyroxine and TRAb, thyroid ultrasound and orbital computed tomography were all used. Findings and limits, study-wide: It was a median 6.5 months before onset that the model predicted ophthalmopathy. Appearing also in blood were most of the thyroid clonotypes expanded above 0.001.

Amplified TCR beta CDR3 regions derived from RNA transcripts. First-round RT-PCR targeting the TCR CDR3 was performed with the HTBI primer set. TCRdb reprocessed the multiplex PCR reads with MiXCR, giving one entry per CDR3 protein. The profile covers a few hundred thousand distinct CDR3 sequences, with about 18% appearing a single time and just under 45% taken by the ten largest. Sequenced sample: blood. The TCR was taken from a man aged 40-49 years with Graves' hyperthyroidism. This rearrangement joins TRBV9 to TRBJ1-2, with a possible D match to TRBD1 (5 bases). CDR3 bases: TGTGCCAGCAGCGTAGGGAGGGGCTACTATGGCTACACCTTC. Translation: CASSVGRGYYGYTF.